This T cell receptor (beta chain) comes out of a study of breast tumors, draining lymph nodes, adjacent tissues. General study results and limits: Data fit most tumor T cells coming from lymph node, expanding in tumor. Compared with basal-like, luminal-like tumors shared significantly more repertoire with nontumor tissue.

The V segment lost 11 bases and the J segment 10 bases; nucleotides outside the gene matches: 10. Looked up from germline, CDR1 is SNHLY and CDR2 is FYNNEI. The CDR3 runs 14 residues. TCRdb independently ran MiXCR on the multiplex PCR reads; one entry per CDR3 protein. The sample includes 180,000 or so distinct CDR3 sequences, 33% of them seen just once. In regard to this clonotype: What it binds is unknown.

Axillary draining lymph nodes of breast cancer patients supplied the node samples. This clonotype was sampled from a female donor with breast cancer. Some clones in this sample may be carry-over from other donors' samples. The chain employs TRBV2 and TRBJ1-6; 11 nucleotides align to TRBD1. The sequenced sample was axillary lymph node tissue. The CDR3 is CASTGGTGGSPLHF. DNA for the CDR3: TGTGCCTCTACCGGCGGGACAGGGGGATCACCCCTCCACTTT.